This record covers a single T cell receptor beta chain. Its antigen is as yet unknown. The data were taken from a study of CD8+ T cells in alopecia areata. Notes on the study in general: More clonal than normal scalp was lesional scalp, particularly alopecia totalis/universalis.

The authors extracted RNA and reverse transcribed it into cDNA as the sequencing template. Assay used: immunoSEQ multiplex PCR; TCRdb lists only in-frame clones, some missing. The repertoire holds approximately 98,000 clones, approximately 59% seen once, with 20% to 25% in the top ten. The V end was cut by 2 bases, the J end by 10 bases, with 14 bases between. Germline values: CDR1 SGHNT, CDR2 YYREEE (reference sequence). The CDR3 extends over 13 amino acids. Sequences were obtained from CD8+ T cells sorted from blood. The chain has TRBV5-4 and TRBJ2-3; TRBD2 might be the D (5 bases). The TCR was taken from a human donor in good health. This CDR3 is CASSFTLLGSQYF. CDR3 nucleotide sequence: TGTGCCAGCAGCTTTACCTTACTAGGTTCGCAGTATTTT.